The 19 T cell receptor beta chains below come from one sample, sequenced in a study of T cells in Graves' hyperthyroidism and ophthalmopathy (dated by TCRdb to the late 2010s). The library was prepared using multiplex PCR. Sequencing relied on an Illumina HiSeq 2000. TCR beta CDR3 regions were amplified from RNA transcripts. The first round of RT-PCR for the TCR CDR3 was performed with the HTBI primer set and the Qiagen OneStep RT-PCR kit. In-frame beta chains were kept once TCRdb had trimmed the public reads at Q25 with fastp and called clones with MiXCR. For every CDR3 protein sequence, its rows merge into one entry that carries the most common genes and DNA. This sample is represented by about 610,000 distinct CDR3 sequences; roughly 14% of them were singletons. Approximately 4.2% of the sample rests with the top ten. Sequences were obtained from blood. The receptors were gathered from a woman aged 40 to 50 with Graves' ophthalmopathy.

In its sample, this clonotype was seen many times. The chain links TRBV30 to TRBJ2-7, with D maybe TRBD2 (6 bases). CDR1 is GTSNPN and CDR2 is SVGIG in the germline V gene (reference sequence). V was shortened by 0 bases and J by 1 base, with 7 bases between the two germline ends. This CDR3 spans 13 amino acids. CDR3 DNA sequence: TGTGCCTGGAGTGTGGGAGGTTCCTACGAGCAGTACTTC. Its protein is CAWSVGGSYEQYF.

This clonotype was counted many times. CDR3 loop: CASRVGAGGELFF. CDR3 nucleotide sequence: TGTGCCAGCAGAGTCGGAGCCGGCGGGGAGCTGTTTTTT. The chain combines TRBV6-5 with TRBJ2-2, with D unresolved. Trimming left V 6 bases short and J 7 bases short, with 12 bases between. CDR1 MNHEY and CDR2 SVGAGI come from the germline V gene. This CDR3 contains 13 residues.

This clonotype was recorded at least ten times. V and J are TRBV2 and TRBJ2-7; TRBD1 matches 7 bases. After removal of 5 bases from V and 4 bases from J, the junction contained 17 bases not matched to a gene. Germline assignment: CDR1 SNHLY and CDR2 FYNNEI. The CDR3 covers 17 residues. The CDR3 loop is CASSPGQPGLPDYEQYF. For the CDR3, the DNA is TGTGCCAGCAGTCCGGGACAGCCCGGGCTACCGGATTACGAGCAGTACTTC.

This clonotype was seen many times. This rearrangement joins TRBV9 to TRBJ1-2; D gene ambiguous. Deletions cut 3 bases from V and 6 bases from J, with 18 bases between. There are 15 residues in the CDR3. The germline V gene encodes CDR1 SGDLS and CDR2 YYNGEE. CDR3 in amino acids: CASSDHPGRAHGYTF. The CDR3 DNA is TGTGCCAGCAGCGATCACCCGGGGAGAGCCCATGGCTACACCTTC.

This clonotype was recorded many times. This sequence joins TRBV7-9 and TRBJ2-5, with no clear D. This CDR3 is built from 13 residues. CDR1 and CDR2 from the germline V gene are SEHNR and FQNEAQ (reference sequence). The V end was cut by 1 base, the J end by 5 bases, with 8 bases between. This CDR3 is CASSLDQGETQYF. The CDR3 DNA reads as TGTGCCAGCAGCTTAGATCAAGGCGAGACCCAGTACTTC. Using reference TRBV7-9 and TRBJ2-5 for the parts outside the CDR3, the full variable domain is DTGVSQNPRHKITKRGQNVTFRCDPISEHNRLYWYRQTLGQGPEFLTYFQNEAQLEKSRLLSDRFSAERPKGSFSTLEIQRTEQGDSAMYLCASSLDQGETQYFGPGTRLLVL.

This clonotype has at least ten counts. The chain combines TRBV10-3 with TRBJ2-7; possibly TRBD1 for D (6 bases). V lost 3 bases and J lost 3, with 12 bases in between. Germline CDR1 and CDR2: ENHRY and SYGVKD. This CDR3 has 14 residues. The CDR3 loop is CAISEPDSFYEQYF. The CDR3 DNA sequence: TGTGCCATCAGTGAACCGGACAGCTTCTACGAGCAGTACTTC.

This clonotype showed up just a few times. This CDR3 reads CASSSSGSDTGELFF. The DNA of the CDR3 is TGTGCCAGCAGTTCTAGCGGGAGTGATACCGGGGAGCTGTTTTTT. V and J are TRBV2 and TRBJ2-2, with 10 bases fitting TRBD2. CDR1 SNHLY and CDR2 FYNNEI come from the germline V gene. The junction had 5 bases not matched to a gene; V was cut back by 5 bases and J by 5 bases. The CDR3 consists of 15 residues.

This clonotype occurred many times. The chain uses TRBV24-1 and TRBJ1-2, with 8 nucleotides matching TRBD1. With V trimmed by 3 bases and J by 5 bases, 4 bases remained unmatched. Germline CDR1 KGHDR, CDR2 SFDVKD. This CDR3 is 14 amino acids long. CDR3 residues: CATSDPDREYGYTF. The CDR3 nucleotides are TGTGCCACCAGTGATCCGGACAGGGAGTATGGCTACACCTTC.

The sample holds many counts of this clonotype. The rearrangement uses TRBV11-2 and TRBJ2-7; 8 bases match TRBD2. The CDR3 sequence is 13 residues long. Trimming at V came to 8 bases and at J to 6 bases, leaving 9 bases not matched to a gene. CDR1 and CDR2 (germline): SGHAT, FQNNGV. The CDR3 DNA follows: TGTGCCAGCCACCAGACTAGCGCTGGCGAGCAGTACTTC. This gives the protein CASHQTSAGEQYF.

This clonotype appeared many times. The chain uses TRBV27 and TRBJ1-6; D call uncertain. In germline, CDR1 is MNHEY, CDR2 SMNVEV (reference sequence). Trimming stripped 4 bases from V and 2 bases from J, with 9 bases between. CDR3 length: 15 amino acids. The CDR3 bases are TGTGCCAGCAGTTGGGAGAGTACCTATAATTCACCCCTCCACTTT. It specifies CASSWESTYNSPLHF.

The chain carries TRBV7-2 and TRBJ1-2, with D hard to call. The ends were cut back, 6 bases at V and 5 bases at J, with 16 bases in the middle. Germline CDR1 reads SGHTA; CDR2 reads FQGNSA. The CDR3 is 14 amino acids. The CDR3 region is CASRSRGSFYGYTF. The CDR3 DNA is TGTGCCAGCAGATCCCGTGGTAGCTTTTATGGCTACACCTTC. The full variable domain, completed using reference TRBV7-2 and TRBJ1-2, is GAGVSQSPSNKVTEKGKDVELRCDPISGHTALYWYRQSLGQGLEFLIYFQGNSAPDKSGLPSDRFSAERTGGSVSTLTIQRTQQEDSAVYLCASRSRGSFYGYTFGSGTRLTVV.

This chain uses TRBV7-8 with TRBJ1-5; 9 positions match TRBD1. The V and J ends lost 3 bases and 1 base, in that order; junction bases with no gene match: 10. This CDR3 contains 18 residues. The germline V gene has CDR1 SGHVS and CDR2 FQNEAQ. The CDR3 reads CASSFGQGSISSNQPQHF. CDR3 sequence (DNA): TGTGCCAGCAGCTTCGGACAGGGGTCAATTTCGAGCAATCAGCCCCAGCATTTT.

This clonotype was observed a few times. This CDR3 is CASSLHRVNIQYF. The CDR3 DNA reads as TGTGCCAGCAGTTTGCACAGGGTAAACATTCAGTACTTC. The chain is built from TRBV12-3 or TRBV12-4 and TRBJ2-4; possible D gene TRBD1, 6 bases. Trimming took 3 bases from V and 6 from J, leaving 9 bases between them. The CDR3 totals 13 residues.

This clonotype occurred many times. This chain uses TRBV11-2 with TRBJ2-7; TRBD2 is a possible D gene (6 bases). V was cut by 5 bases and J by 4 bases, with 18 bases left in between. CDR1 is SGHAT, CDR2 FQNNGV, per germline. The CDR3 runs 15 residues. CDR3 sequence reads: CASSLGLWGVYEQYF. The CDR3, as DNA: TGTGCCAGCAGCCTCGGTCTATGGGGGGTGTACGAGCAGTACTTC. Together with reference TRBV11-2 and TRBJ2-7, the CDR3 gives the full variable domain: EAGVAQSPRYKIIEKRQSVAFWCNPISGHATLYWYQQILGQGPKLLIQFQNNGVVDDSQLPKDRFSAERLKGVDSTLKIQPAKLEDSAVYLCASSLGLWGVYEQYFGPGTRLTVT.

This clonotype was seen at least ten times. The rearrangement uses TRBV7-3 and TRBJ2-7; 12 bases are a match to TRBD2. CDR1 is SGHTA and CDR2 is FQGTGA in the germline V gene. The CDR3 contains 15 residues. V lost 5 bases to trimming and J lost 2 bases; unmatched junction nucleotides: 4. The CDR3 DNA sequence: TGTGCCAGCAGCCGACTAGCGGGAGACACCTACGAGCAGTACTTC. It yields the protein CASSRLAGDTYEQYF.

This clonotype was detected ten times or more. V gene TRBV30 combines with J gene TRBJ2-5; TRBD1 or TRBD2 may be the D gene (5 bases each). Trimming removed 2 bases from V and 5 bases from J, with 21 bases in between. Germline V CDR1 and CDR2: GTSNPN, SVGIG (reference sequence). The CDR3 is 16 amino acids. The CDR3 DNA reads as TGTGCCTGGAGTTTCTGGGGGACCCACGTGGGGGAGACCCAGTACTTC. Residues: CAWSFWGTHVGETQYF.

This clonotype was observed many times. The genes are TRBV20-1 and TRBJ2-7, with D possibly TRBD1 on 6 matching bases. The CDR3 totals 12 residues. Germline loops: CDR1 DFQATT, CDR2 SNEGSKA (reference sequence). V was clipped by 4 bases and J by 5 bases, with 12 bases between them. The CDR3 here is CSATPGANEQYF. CDR3 sequence (DNA): TGCAGTGCTACCCCAGGGGCCAACGAGCAGTACTTC.

This clonotype came up many times. The chain has TRBV27 and TRBJ1-1, with D possibly matching TRBD1 (6 bases). V was trimmed by 0 bases and J by 8 bases, leaving 13 bases between them. The length of the CDR3 is 14 residues. Germline assignment: CDR1 MNHEY and CDR2 SMNVEV (reference sequence). The CDR3 protein is CASSLSPQGTEAFF. In nucleotides, the CDR3 is TGTGCCAGCAGTTTATCGCCACAGGGTACCGAAGCTTTCTTT.

This clonotype was picked up many times. This may be a read error, as it is one base from a much larger clone. The DNA for the CDR3 is TGTGCCAGCAGTTACGGGGCAGGGGGGAACGAGCAGTACTTC. Encoded protein: CASSYGAGGNEQYF. The chain has TRBV6-5 and TRBJ2-7, with D perhaps matching TRBD1 (7 bases). The CDR3 runs to 14 residues. V was pared by 2 bases and J by 5 bases, with 13 bases between. Germline V CDR1 and CDR2: MNHEY, SVGAGI.